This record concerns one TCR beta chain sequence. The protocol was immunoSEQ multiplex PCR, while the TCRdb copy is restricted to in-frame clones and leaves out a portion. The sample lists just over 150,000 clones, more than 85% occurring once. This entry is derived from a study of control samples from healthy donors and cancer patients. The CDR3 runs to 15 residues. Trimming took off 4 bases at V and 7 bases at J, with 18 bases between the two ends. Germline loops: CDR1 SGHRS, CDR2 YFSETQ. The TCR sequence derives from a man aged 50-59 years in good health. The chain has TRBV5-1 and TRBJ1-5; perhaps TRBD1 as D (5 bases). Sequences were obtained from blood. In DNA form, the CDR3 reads TGCGCCAGCAGCAGAGGGGACTTAAGCGGGCAGCCCCAGCATTTT. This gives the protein CASSRGDLSGQPQHF.